This passage covers 19 T cell receptor beta chains from one sample sequenced in a study of vaccination effects on CD4 cells after COVID-19. No antigens are known for them. Antigen-specific CD4+ T cell clonotypes were called by their expansion after viral peptide-pool culture in ViraFEST. The culture ran for 10 days, and then CD4+ T cells were isolated. Having tested negative for nucleocapsid antibodies, the vaccine recipients showed no prior SARS-CoV-2 infection. This table comes from immunoSEQ multiplex PCR, and its TCRdb copy is limited to in-frame clones, with some not included. The sample contains some 30,000 clones, under 75% of which appear only once. Sample: CD4+ T cells from PBMCs cultured with SARS-CoV-2 spike peptides, taken before COVID-19 vaccination. These receptors all come from a human donor who received a COVID-19 vaccine.

The V call is TRBV2, the J call TRBJ2-3; D remains ambiguous. The CDR3 spans 14 residues. Between the trimmed V and J ends, which lost 7 bases and 4 bases, there was a span of 15 bases. CDR1 and CDR2 from the germline V gene are SNHLY and FYNNEI. The CDR3 DNA is TGTGCCAGCACCGTCGGGCCAAAATCAGATACGCAGTATTTT. This codes for CASTVGPKSDTQYF.

The chain carries TRBV29-1 and TRBJ2-5; 9 bases match TRBD2. Germline V lookup: CDR1 SQVTM, CDR2 ANQGSEA. The CDR3 runs to 14 residues. Trimming removed 7 bases from V and 2 bases from J; junction bases left unmatched: 8. In DNA, the CDR3 is TGCAGCGAGTTACCGGGACTAGCTCAAGAGACCCAGTACTTC. Protein product: CSELPGLAQETQYF. Based on the CDR3 plus reference TRBV29-1 and TRBJ2-5, the full variable domain is SAVISQKPSRDICQRGTSLTIQCQVDSQVTMMFWYRQQPGQSLTLIATANQGSEATYESGFVIDKFPISRPNLTFSTLTVSNMSPEDSSIYLCSELPGLAQETQYFGPGTRLLVL.

In nucleotides, the CDR3 is TGTGCCAGCCGGGCAGATTCAACTAACTATGGCTACACCTTC. The encoded protein is CASRADSTNYGYTF. The chain links TRBV2 to TRBJ1-2; D is unresolved. CDR3 length equals 14 residues. Between the trimmed V and J ends, which lost 8 bases and 0 bases, there was a span of 13 bases. Germline V gives CDR1 SNHLY, CDR2 FYNNEI. Full variable domain (outside the CDR3, taken from reference TRBV2 and TRBJ1-2): EPEVTQTPSHQVTQMGQEVILRCVPISNHLYFYWYRQILGQKVEFLVSFYNNEISEKSEIFDDQFSVERPDGSNFTLKIRSTKLEDSAMYFCASRADSTNYGYTFGSGTRLTVV.

The chain couples TRBV25-1 to TRBJ1-2; 9 bases map to TRBD1. The junction had 9 bases not matched to a gene; V was cut back by 3 bases and J by 1 base. Germline V CDR1 and CDR2: MGHDK, SYGVNS. CDR3 length: 17 residues. CDR3 in DNA: TGTGCCAGCAGTGATACTCCCGGGACAGGGATTAACTATGGCTACACCTTC. It translates to CASSDTPGTGINYGYTF.

This rearrangement joins TRBV7-6 to TRBJ2-7, with 10 bases lining up with TRBD1. The CDR3 has 17 amino acids. Trimming cost V 5 bases and J 3 bases; bases outside gene matches: 13. Germline CDR1 and CDR2: SGHVS and FNYEAQ. For the CDR3, the DNA is TGTGCCAGCAGCGCACAAATACCGGGACAGGGGAGCTACGAGCAGTACTTC. Amino acids: CASSAQIPGQGSYEQYF.

This clone rates as medium-sized (0.01 to 0.1%). V gene TRBV6-5 combines with J gene TRBJ1-1, with D possibly TRBD1 on 6 matching bases. The CDR3 sequence is 15 residues long. In germline, CDR1 is MNHEY, CDR2 SVGAGI. V shed 2 bases and J shed 5 bases, with 15 bases lying between them. In DNA, the CDR3 is TGTGCCAGCAGTTACAAGGGACAAGGTATGACTGAAGCTTTCTTT. This gives the protein CASSYKGQGMTEAFF.

J is TRBJ2-3 and V is TRBV6-1; no clear D gene. The germline V gene has CDR1 MNHNS and CDR2 SASEGT. CDR3 length: 18 amino acids. Trimming cost V 2 bases and J 2 bases, with 20 bases left between them. The CDR3 spells CASSEYRITSLYTDTQYF. For the CDR3, the DNA is TGTGCCAGCAGTGAATACAGAATCACCTCCCTCTACACAGATACGCAGTATTTT.

This clone was counted between two and nine times. The chain has TRBV18 and TRBJ2-2; D remains ambiguous. The V gene's germline CDR1 is KGHSH and CDR2 LQKENI. The V and J ends lost 5 bases and 4 bases respectively, with 14 bases between them. The CDR3 sequence is 15 residues long. CDR3 DNA sequence: TGTGCCAGCTCAGGGCTGGAGAGAGGCACCGGGGAGCTGTTTTTT. Translated: CASSGLERGTGELFF.

The chain joins TRBV6-5 to TRBJ2-7; 8 bases agree with TRBD1. The V and J ends lost 11 bases and 2 bases, in that order; junction bases with no gene match: 11. This CDR3 comprises 14 residues. Per germline, CDR1 MNHEY and CDR2 SVGAGI. The CDR3 DNA is TGTGCCTCCAACCTCCGACAGGGGCCCTACGAGCAGTACTTC. As protein: CASNLRQGPYEQYF.

The sample holds a few counts of this clone. The rearrangement joins TRBV25-1 to TRBJ1-6; the D is unclear. V was clipped by 7 bases and J by 0 bases, with 10 bases between them. The germline gives CDR1 MGHDK, CDR2 SYGVNS. CDR3 length equals 15 residues. The CDR3: CASKASSSYNSPLHF. CDR3 DNA sequence: TGTGCCAGCAAGGCCTCGAGCTCCTATAATTCACCCCTCCACTTT.

The chain links TRBV10-2 to TRBJ2-7, with 10 bases that match TRBD2. Per the germline V gene, CDR1 is WSHSY and CDR2 is SAAADI. This CDR3 contains 14 residues. Trimming at V came to 7 bases and at J to 3 bases, leaving 6 bases not matched to a gene. The CDR3 nucleotides read TGCGCCAGCATTCCTAGCGGGAGCAGCTACGAGCAGTACTTC. It codes for CASIPSGSSYEQYF.

The V gene is TRBV12-3 or TRBV12-4, the J gene TRBJ2-5; D remains unclear. V shed 3 bases and J shed 5 bases, with 4 bases lying between them. The CDR3 has 11 amino acids. The CDR3 coding sequence is TGTGCCAGCAGTTTGAAGGAGACCCAGTACTTC. Its translation: CASSLKETQYF.

The chain couples TRBV7-8 to TRBJ2-7; 9 bases match TRBD2. This CDR3 has 17 amino acids. V lost 4 bases to trimming and J lost 4 bases; unmatched junction nucleotides: 14. CDR1 and CDR2 (germline): SGHVS, FQNEAQ. CDR3 coding DNA: TGTGCCAGCAGCTCACCCGGGGGGTGGCGGGAGGGATACGAGCAGTACTTC. Amino acid sequence: CASSSPGGWREGYEQYF.

The chain employs TRBV7-2 and TRBJ2-5, with 8 bases identical to TRBD1. The CDR3 covers 13 residues. Looked up from germline, CDR1 is SGHTA and CDR2 is FQGNSA. Losses at the gene ends were 2 bases for V and 4 bases for J; bases not matched to a gene: 0. The CDR3 coding sequence is TGTGCCAGCAGCTTACAGGGGGCAGAGACCCAGTACTTC. Translated: CASSLQGAETQYF.

V usage is TRBV18 and J usage is TRBJ2-1; tentatively, D is TRBD2 (7 bases). The CDR3 has 16 amino acids. The V and J ends lost 6 bases and 6 bases respectively, with 21 bases between them. The germline CDR1 and CDR2 sequences are KGHSH and LQKENI. This CDR3 reads CASSQNGGGASNEQFF. In DNA form, the CDR3 reads TGTGCCAGCTCCCAGAATGGCGGGGGCGCATCCAATGAGCAGTTCTTC.

V gene TRBV7-2 combines with J gene TRBJ1-5; possible D gene TRBD1, 5 bases. Trimming removed 2 bases at V and 1 base at J, with 12 bases between. The CDR3 covers 16 residues. Per the germline V gene, CDR1 is SGHTA and CDR2 is FQGNSA. The CDR3 DNA sequence: TGTGCCAGCAGCTTAACGATGTACAGGAGCAATCAGCCCCAGCATTTT. Protein sequence: CASSLTMYRSNQPQHF.

The CDR3 is CASSEQGHNQPQHF. CDR3 coding DNA: TGTGCCAGCAGTGAACAGGGTCACAATCAGCCCCAGCATTTT. The chain is built from TRBV6-1 and TRBJ1-5; tentatively, D is TRBD1 (5 bases). Germline V gene sequence: CDR1 MNHNS, CDR2 SASEGT. The CDR3 extends over 14 amino acids. V shed 2 bases and J shed 3 bases, with 8 bases lying between them.

The genes are TRBV3-1 (or the pseudogene TRBV3-2) and TRBJ1-3; no reliable D call. Per the germline V gene, CDR1 is LGHDT and CDR2 is YNNKEL (reference sequence). CDR3 length equals 15 residues. V was trimmed by 5 bases and J by 0 bases, leaving 11 bases between them. In DNA form, the CDR3 reads TGTGCCAGCAGCAATACGGGGAACTCTGGAAACACCATATATTTT. Translation: CASSNTGNSGNTIYF.

As DNA, the CDR3 is TGTGCCAGCAGTTACTCGCCGGGACTAGCCTACGAGCAGTACTTC. Translated, it gives CASSYSPGLAYEQYF. The chain has TRBV6-5 and TRBJ2-7; 8 bases are shared with TRBD2. Per the germline V gene, CDR1 is MNHEY and CDR2 is SVGAGI. The CDR3 is made up of 15 amino acids. Trimming took 0 bases from V and 2 from J; bases not matched to a gene: 3.